This TCR beta chain stems from a study of shared clonotypes between healthy human individuals (dated by TCRdb to the early 2020s). Turning to the overall study: The cohort comprised two women and a few men aged 18 to 49 years. The study deeply sequenced blood TCR repertoires of about 5 healthy adults to estimate repertoire size and the extent of clonotype sharing between individuals. To increase sequencing depth and limit assay-specific biases, different laboratories used diverse techniques to prepare libraries and sequence TCR repertoires. Between about 0.85 and 10 billion PBMCs per donor were obtained by leukapheresis.

The donors were healthy, HIV-negative adults who had no recently reported acute infections or vaccinations. All donors were Caucasian adults living in Nashville, Tennessee, USA. For unsorted samples, 100 million or so PBMCs were counted, and genomic DNA was extracted using the QIAamp DNA Blood Mini kit. Blood was collected by leukapheresis, and PBMCs were isolated by Ficoll-Histopaque density gradient centrifugation and then cryopreserved in liquid nitrogen vapor phase. Remarks on this clone: Its antigen is not yet known. Base quality data are lacking; no much larger clone is found one base away.

The trim is 5 bases for V and 6 bases for J, with a gap of 17 bases between the germline ends. The CDR3 goes from the cysteine to the phenylalanine over 14 residues. The only DNA kept is the CDR3, 42 bases in frame from the first base. The germline V gene encodes CDR1 MNHNY and CDR2 SVGAGI (reference sequence). TCR CDR3 regions were amplified from genomic DNA by multiplex PCR using the deep immunoSEQ assay. Extracted genomic DNA from each cell subset was spread evenly across all wells of several immunoSEQ 96-well plates, with each plate serving as a replicate. For unsorted PBMC, about 300 ng genomic DNA, equal to tens of thousands of T cell genomes, was loaded into each replicate PCR. Genomic DNA from unsorted PBMC was sequenced over ten immunoSEQ deep assay plates. Purified libraries were quantified with a Qubit 3.0 fluorometer, sized on a Bioanalyzer 2100, and re-quantified with the KAPA Library Quantification kit. A separate single-read 150-cycle Illumina NextSeq 550 flow cell was used to sequence each immunoSEQ 96-well plate. Processing in the source paper ran as follows. Because the immunoSEQ output held only junctional sequences and lacked quality scores, the filtering could not match the filtering applied to full-length reads. To assign V/J genes and CDR3, sequences were annotated against IMGT germline references using PyIR, a Python wrapper for IgBLAST v1.9. Reads with weak V/J assignments (E-value above 1e-6), missing CDR3, stop codons, out-of-frame junctions, or ambiguous translated residues were removed. V3J clonotypes were defined as sequences sharing the same inferred V gene, J gene, and CDR3 amino acid sequence. Percentage overlap between repertoires was computed as shared unique clonotypes divided by the size of the smaller repertoire. Three approaches were used to assess repertoire richness: RTK rarefaction, the Chao1 estimator, and Recon v2.1 estimates of unobserved clonotypes. TCRdb retrieved this table from immuneACCESS and kept in-frame rearrangements only. Not all clones are present; in checked studies, unresolved V genes account for under half, and no reason is known for the remainder. The V and J calls and clone size were taken over from that table, and D and trimming were inferred from the DNA. The sample has about 560,000 clones on record, roughly 79% of them singletons. Clones ranked in the top ten supply around 11% of the sample.

The paper as a whole reports these results and caveats: Sampling was restricted to blood, and TCR repertoires in tissues likely differ from the TCR repertoires found in blood. The genetic and exposure-history diversity represented was limited by the small number of donors. Pairwise subsampling led to the expectation that sequencing depth would affect the degree of clonotype sharing among donors.

Sequencing used PBMCs. The receptor was isolated from a woman aged 40 to 50 in good health. Some clones in this sample may be carry-over from other donors' samples. The chain employs TRBV6-6 and TRBJ2-7; TRBD2 is a weak D gene call, 5 bases matching. CDR3 sequence: CASSTVLDPGEQYF. The sequenced DNA is TGTGCCAGCAGTACCGTACTAGATCCGGGCGAGCAGTACTTC.